The next 27 T cell receptor beta chains were all read from a single sample in a study of blood T cell repertoires in COVID-19. Repertoires were generated with immunoSEQ multiplex PCR, while TCRdb's copy carries only in-frame clones and drops some. The sample gives some 210,000 clones, around 83% of which show up once; 2.9% is in the top ten. Sequenced sample: peripheral blood. The receptors come from a man over 45 with active or convalescent COVID-19.

J is TRBJ2-7 and V is TRBV4-1; TRBD1 matches 10 bases. The CDR3 is 15 residues long. Germline CDR1 reads MGHRA; CDR2 reads YSYEKL. V dropped 1 base and J dropped 5; count of bases not matched to a gene: 5. The chain's CDR3 is CASSQGQGAINEQYF. The CDR3 nucleotides are TGCGCCAGCAGCCAAGGACAGGGGGCGATTAACGAGCAGTACTTC.

V gene TRBV28 combines with J gene TRBJ1-1; D remains unclear. The CDR3 is 15 amino acids. Germline V gene lookup returns CDR1 MDHEN and CDR2 SYDVKM. V gave up 5 bases and J gave up 3 bases, with 16 bases separating them. CDR3 loop: CASSRMTSLDTEAFF. For the CDR3, the DNA is TGTGCCAGCAGTCGGATGACATCCCTGGACACTGAAGCTTTCTTT.

CDR3 region: CATSSMGGERETQYF. CDR3 sequence (DNA): TGTGCCACCAGCAGCATGGGGGGGGAGAGAGAGACCCAGTACTTC. The rearrangement uses TRBV15 and TRBJ2-5, with 7 bases aligning to TRBD2. The CDR3 consists of 15 residues. The germline CDR1 and CDR2 sequences are LNHNV and YYDKDF (reference sequence). With V trimmed by 3 bases and J by 4 bases, 8 bases remained unmatched.

V and J are TRBV9 and TRBJ2-3; 7 bases fit TRBD2. The CDR3 extends over 15 amino acids. Germline lookup yields CDR1 SGDLS and CDR2 YYNGEE. V was pared by 6 bases and J by 0 bases, with 7 bases of the junction left unmatched. Here the CDR3 DNA reads TGTGCCAGCACCAGTGGCGGGAGCAGCACAGATACGCAGTATTTT. Its translation is CASTSGGSSTDTQYF.

The genes are TRBV2 and TRBJ2-1; the D is unclear. Trimming left V 4 bases short and J 0 bases short, with 10 bases between. Germline loops: CDR1 SNHLY, CDR2 FYNNEI. The CDR3 runs to 15 residues. The CDR3 DNA reads TGTGCCAGCAGTGTGGTTATGAGCTCCTACAATGAGCAGTTCTTC. Its translation is CASSVVMSSYNEQFF.

This rearrangement joins TRBV4-2 to TRBJ2-5, with 14 bases fitting TRBD2. The V segment lost 3 bases and the J segment 1 base; nucleotides outside the gene matches: 1. Germline-derived CDR1 and CDR2 are LGHNA and YNFKEQ. CDR3 length: 16 residues. The CDR3 is CASSQGTSGSQETQYF. CDR3 bases: TGTGCCAGCAGCCAGGGGACTAGCGGGAGCCAAGAGACCCAGTACTTC.

V gene TRBV6-2 or TRBV6-3 combines with J gene TRBJ1-1, with TRBD1 as a possible D gene (6 bases). The V and J ends lost 0 bases and 0 bases respectively, with 14 bases between them. Germline V CDR1 and CDR2: MNHEY, SVGEGT. The CDR3 covers 17 residues. CDR3 protein: CASSYSAGGRMNTEAFF. In DNA form, the CDR3 reads TGTGCCAGCAGTTACTCCGCGGGGGGCCGAATGAACACTGAAGCTTTCTTT.

The chain joins TRBV3-1 (or the pseudogene TRBV3-2) to TRBJ1-2; a weak D match, TRBD1 (6 bases). The length of the CDR3 is 17 residues. V lost 1 base and J lost 4, with 19 bases in between. Germline CDR1 and CDR2: LGHDT and YNNKEL (reference sequence). CDR3 DNA sequence: TGTGCCAGCAGCCAAGGGTTAAGGGTCGGGACATCCTATGGCTACACCTTC. Protein product: CASSQGLRVGTSYGYTF.

The count of this clone is one. The rearrangement links TRBV29-1 to TRBJ1-5; D is possibly TRBD1 (5 bases). This CDR3 contains 12 residues. V was pared by 6 bases and J by 10 bases, with 16 bases between. Germline V CDR1 and CDR2: SQVTM, ANQGSEA. The CDR3 nucleotides read TGCAGCGTCCTTGACAGCCTCGGCCCCCAGCATTTT. Protein: CSVLDSLGPQHF.

Here the CDR3 DNA reads TGTGCCAGCCGACAGGGACTGAACACCGGGGAGCTGTTTTTT. The encoded protein is CASRQGLNTGELFF. J is TRBJ2-2 and V is TRBV5-4, with D possibly TRBD1 on 7 matching bases. The CDR3 is 14 amino acids. The germline V and J ends were trimmed by 7 bases and 1 base, with 11 bases remaining between them. Germline CDR1 and CDR2: SGHNT and YYREEE (reference sequence).

This clone was recorded once. The chain employs TRBV28 and TRBJ1-3; 7 bases align to TRBD1. The CDR3 totals 17 residues. The V gene's germline CDR1 is MDHEN and CDR2 SYDVKM. The ends lost 5 bases at V and 0 bases at J; junction bases unmatched: 10. The CDR3 spells CASSLSLQGSSGNTIYF. CDR3 DNA: TGTGCCAGCAGTCTAAGCTTACAGGGGTCCTCTGGAAACACCATATATTTT. The variable domain in full, completed from reference TRBV28 and TRBJ1-3, reads DVKVTQSSRYLVKRTGEKVFLECVQDMDHENMFWYRQDPGLGLRLIYFSYDVKMKEKGDIPEGYSVSREKKERFSLILESASTNQTSMYLCASSLSLQGSSGNTIYFGEGSWLTVV.

This clone has just one count. The chain employs TRBV10-2 and TRBJ1-1; D ambiguous. The CDR3 is made up of 11 amino acids. Germline CDR1 reads WSHSY; CDR2 reads SAAADI. Trimming removed 7 bases from V and 3 bases from J, with 6 bases in between. The CDR3 DNA is TGCGCCAGCACGGGTGACACTGAAGCTTTCTTT. It translates to CASTGDTEAFF.

This sequence joins TRBV24-1 and TRBJ2-3; 11 nucleotides align to TRBD2. The CDR3 runs 16 residues. The ends lost 4 bases at V and 3 bases at J; junction bases unmatched: 5. CDR1 is KGHDR and CDR2 is SFDVKD in the germline V gene. The CDR3, as DNA: TGTGCCACCAGTGAATTGACTAGCGGGAAAACAGATACGCAGTATTTT. Residues: CATSELTSGKTDTQYF.

CDR3 sequence: CASSPNRDRGSGNTIYF. CDR3 DNA: TGCGCCAGCAGCCCAAACCGGGACAGGGGAAGTGGAAACACCATATATTTT. The chain has TRBV5-1 and TRBJ1-3; 10 bases fit TRBD1. After removal of 4 bases from V and 3 bases from J, the junction contained 10 bases not matched to a gene. The germline V gene has CDR1 SGHRS and CDR2 YFSETQ. CDR3 length: 17 amino acids.

The gene calls are TRBV10-2 and TRBJ2-1; 9 nucleotides line up with TRBD1. The germline gives CDR1 WSHSY, CDR2 SAAADI. V lost 2 bases and J lost 9; bases outside the gene matches: 5. CDR3 length equals 14 residues. The CDR3 region has the DNA TGCGCCAGCAGTGAGCGACAGGGGGGGGGTGAGCAGTTCTTC. This translates into CASSERQGGGEQFF.

A single count supports this clone. This chain uses TRBV9 with TRBJ1-3; the D gene is possibly TRBD1 (6 bases). The CDR3 is made up of 13 amino acids. Deletions cut 5 bases from V and 1 base from J, with 7 bases between. Germline-derived CDR1 and CDR2 are SGDLS and YYNGEE. The CDR3 spells CASRRGSGNTIYF. The CDR3, as DNA: TGTGCCAGCAGGAGGGGGTCTGGAAACACCATATATTTT.

This clone was counted only a few times. This chain links TRBV19 with TRBJ1-2, with 10 bases identical to TRBD1. This CDR3 has 17 residues. V was pared by 7 bases and J by 4 bases, with 15 bases of the junction left unmatched. Germline-derived CDR1 and CDR2 are LNHDA and SQIVND (reference sequence). CDR3 in DNA: TGTGCCAGTACCCCAGACAGGGGGCAGATTGGGAGCTATGGCTACACCTTC. This translates into CASTPDRGQIGSYGYTF.

The chain is built from TRBV12-5 and TRBJ2-3, with D perhaps TRBD1 (6 bases). V dropped 8 bases and J dropped 0 bases, with 21 bases sitting between them. Germline V gene lookup returns CDR1 LGHNT and CDR2 FRNRAP. This CDR3 is 17 amino acids long. The chain's CDR3 is CASQGHKEASSTDTQYF. Written as DNA, the CDR3 is TGTGCTAGTCAGGGGCATAAGGAAGCTTCTAGCACAGATACGCAGTATTTT.

The rearrangement joins TRBV18 to TRBJ2-5; the D gene is possibly TRBD2 (6 bases). CDR1 is KGHSH and CDR2 is LQKENI in the germline V gene. Between the trimmed V and J ends, which lost 3 bases and 0 bases, there was a span of 17 bases. This CDR3 is built from 17 residues. DNA of the CDR3: TGTGCCAGCTCACCCCCCCGCGTGGGGACTCACCAAGAGACCCAGTACTTC. It specifies CASSPPRVGTHQETQYF.

This clone appeared a single time. The chain combines TRBV14 with TRBJ2-7, with TRBD1 matching 8 bases. The germline CDR1 and CDR2 sequences are SGHDN and FVKESK. Unmatched junction bases numbered 7, after V lost 4 bases and J lost 5 bases. The CDR3 is 14 residues long. The DNA for the CDR3 is TGTGCCAGCAGCCCCCTGACAGGGGACCACGAGCAGTACTTC. Translating it yields CASSPLTGDHEQYF.

This CDR3 reads CASDRDRSGNTIYF. In DNA, the CDR3 is TGTGCCAGCGACAGGGACCGCTCTGGAAACACCATATATTTT. The rearrangement joins TRBV6-4 to TRBJ1-3; 7 bases map to TRBD1. The CDR3 extends over 14 amino acids. With V trimmed by 8 bases and J by 0 bases, 4 bases remained unmatched. Germline V lookup: CDR1 MRHNA, CDR2 SNTAGT.

The rearrangement uses TRBV19 and TRBJ2-2; 8 nucleotides agree with TRBD1. Trimming took 5 bases from V and 2 from J; bases not matched to a gene: 16. Germline V gives CDR1 LNHDA, CDR2 SQIVND (reference sequence). The CDR3 totals 19 residues. The CDR3 sequence: CASSFPNIGGQGNTGELFF. The CDR3 coding sequence is TGTGCCAGTAGTTTCCCCAACATCGGAGGACAGGGAAACACCGGGGAGCTGTTTTTT.

This clone showed up just a few times. The J gene is TRBJ1-1, the V gene TRBV5-8; 8 nucleotides line up with TRBD1. The J segment lost 4 bases and the V segment lost 4 bases, leaving 6 bases of the junction unmatched. The germline gives CDR1 SGHTS, CDR2 YDEGEE. The CDR3 spans 14 residues. The CDR3 is CASSLPGTGTEAFF. CDR3 coding DNA: TGTGCCAGCAGCCTGCCAGGGACAGGCACTGAAGCTTTCTTT.

The rearrangement uses TRBV28 and TRBJ2-3; TRBD1 matches 7 bases. Germline CDR1 and CDR2: MDHEN and SYDVKM. V lost 6 bases to trimming and J lost 6 bases; unmatched junction nucleotides: 9. The CDR3 is 14 residues long. The CDR3 spells CASSRDRSSDTQYF. The DNA for the CDR3 is TGTGCCAGCAGCCGGGACAGATCTAGCGATACGCAGTATTTT.

The V and J genes are TRBV12-5 and TRBJ2-5; 7 bases line up with TRBD1. The CDR3 length is 14 residues. The V gene end was trimmed by 5 bases and the J gene end by 4 bases; junction bases not matched to a gene: 7. Germline CDR1 and CDR2: LGHNT and FRNRAP. For the CDR3, the DNA is TGTGCTAGTGGTGCCTCGACAGGGTCAGAGACCCAGTACTTC. Translation: CASGASTGSETQYF.

This clone was counted between two and nine times. The chain carries TRBV28 and TRBJ1-2; D possibly corresponds to TRBD1 (5 bases). Germline V gene sequence: CDR1 MDHEN, CDR2 SYDVKM. This CDR3 spans 14 amino acids. V lost 3 bases and J 5 bases, leaving 13 bases between the germline ends. This CDR3 reads CASSLSGLRYGYTF. The DNA of the CDR3 is TGTGCCAGCAGTTTGTCGGGACTGAGATATGGCTACACCTTC.

The chain employs TRBV9 and TRBJ1-4; D remains ambiguous. Per the germline V gene, CDR1 is SGDLS and CDR2 is YYNGEE. The CDR3 sequence is 14 residues long. The V end was cut by 3 bases, the J end by 2 bases, with 8 bases between. In DNA, the CDR3 is TGTGCCAGCAGCGCCCTGGGCACTAATGAAAAACTGTTTTTT. Amino acid sequence: CASSALGTNEKLFF. Drawing the rest from reference TRBV9 and TRBJ1-4, the complete variable domain is DSGVTQTPKHLITATGQRVTLRCSPRSGDLSVYWYQQSLDQGLQFLIQYYNGEERAKGNILERFSAQQFPDLHSELNLSSLELGDSALYFCASSALGTNEKLFFGSGTQLSVL.